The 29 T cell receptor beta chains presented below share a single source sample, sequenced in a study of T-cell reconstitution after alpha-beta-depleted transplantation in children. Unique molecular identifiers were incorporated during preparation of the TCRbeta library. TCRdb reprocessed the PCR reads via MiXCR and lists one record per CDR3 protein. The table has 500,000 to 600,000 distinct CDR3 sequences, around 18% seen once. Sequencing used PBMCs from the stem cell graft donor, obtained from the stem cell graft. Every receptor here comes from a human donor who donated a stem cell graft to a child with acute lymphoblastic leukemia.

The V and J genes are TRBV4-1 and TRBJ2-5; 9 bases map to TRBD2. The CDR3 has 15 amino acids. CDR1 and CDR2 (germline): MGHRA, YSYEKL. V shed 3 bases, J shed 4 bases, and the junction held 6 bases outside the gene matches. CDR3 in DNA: TGCGCCAGCAGCCAGCCCTTAGCGGGAGTAGAGACCCAGTACTTC. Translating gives CASSQPLAGVETQYF.

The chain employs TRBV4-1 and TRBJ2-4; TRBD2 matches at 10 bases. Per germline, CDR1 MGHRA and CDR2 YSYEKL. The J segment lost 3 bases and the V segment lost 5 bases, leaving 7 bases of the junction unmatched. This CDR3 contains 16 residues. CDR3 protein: CASSYLAGVGKNIQYF. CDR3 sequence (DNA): TGCGCCAGCAGCTACCTAGCGGGAGTGGGCAAAAACATTCAGTACTTC.

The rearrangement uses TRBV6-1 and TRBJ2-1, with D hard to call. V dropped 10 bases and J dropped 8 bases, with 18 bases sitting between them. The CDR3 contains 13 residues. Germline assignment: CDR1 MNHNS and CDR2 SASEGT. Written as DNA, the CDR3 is TGTGCCACCAATGGACGACGGGTAGATGAGCAGTTCTTC. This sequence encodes CATNGRRVDEQFF.

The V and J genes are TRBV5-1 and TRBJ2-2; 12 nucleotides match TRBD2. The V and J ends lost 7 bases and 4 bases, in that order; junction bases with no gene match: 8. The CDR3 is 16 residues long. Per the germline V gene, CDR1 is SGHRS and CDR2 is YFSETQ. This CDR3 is CASGMTSGSGTGELFF. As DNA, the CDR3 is TGCGCCAGCGGGATGACTAGCGGGAGTGGCACCGGGGAGCTGTTTTTT.

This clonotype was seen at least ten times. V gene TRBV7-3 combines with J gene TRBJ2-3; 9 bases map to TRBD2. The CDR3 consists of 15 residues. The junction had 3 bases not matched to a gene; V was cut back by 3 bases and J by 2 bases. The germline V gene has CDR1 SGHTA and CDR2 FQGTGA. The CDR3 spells CASSFGGRATDTQYF. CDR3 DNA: TGTGCCAGCAGCTTCGGCGGGAGGGCCACAGATACGCAGTATTTT.

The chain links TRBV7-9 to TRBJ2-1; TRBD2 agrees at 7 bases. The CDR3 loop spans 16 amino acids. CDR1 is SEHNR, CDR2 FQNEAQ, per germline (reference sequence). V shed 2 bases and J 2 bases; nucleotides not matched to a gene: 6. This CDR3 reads CASSLRGRGTYNEQFF. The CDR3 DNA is TGTGCCAGCAGCTTAAGAGGGCGGGGGACCTACAATGAGCAGTTCTTC.

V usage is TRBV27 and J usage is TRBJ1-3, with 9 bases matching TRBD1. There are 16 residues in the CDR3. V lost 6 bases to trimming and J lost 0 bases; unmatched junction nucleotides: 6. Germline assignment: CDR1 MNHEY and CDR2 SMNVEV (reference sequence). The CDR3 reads CASRATGGPSGNTIYF. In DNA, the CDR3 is TGTGCCAGCAGGGCCACAGGGGGCCCCTCTGGAAACACCATATATTTT.

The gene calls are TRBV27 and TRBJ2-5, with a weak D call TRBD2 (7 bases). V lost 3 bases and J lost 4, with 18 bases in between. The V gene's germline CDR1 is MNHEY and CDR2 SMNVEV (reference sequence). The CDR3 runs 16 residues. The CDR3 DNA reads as TGTGCCAGCAGTTTGGTTTCGGGGGGAGGGGGAGAGACCCAGTACTTC. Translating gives CASSLVSGGGGETQYF.

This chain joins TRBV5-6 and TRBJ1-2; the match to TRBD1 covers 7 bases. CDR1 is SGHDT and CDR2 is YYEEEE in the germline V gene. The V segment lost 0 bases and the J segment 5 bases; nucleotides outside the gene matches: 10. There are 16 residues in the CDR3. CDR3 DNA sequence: TGTGCCAGCAGCTTGGGCCTCGACAGGGATCCTTATGGCTACACCTTC. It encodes CASSLGLDRDPYGYTF.

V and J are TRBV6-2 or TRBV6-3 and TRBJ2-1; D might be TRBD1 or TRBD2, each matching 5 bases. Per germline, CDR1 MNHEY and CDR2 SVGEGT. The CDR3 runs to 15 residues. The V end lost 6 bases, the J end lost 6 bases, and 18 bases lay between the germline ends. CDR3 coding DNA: TGTGCCAGCAGCCTCGGGGCAATTCTGGGCAATGAGCAGTTCTTC. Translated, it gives CASSLGAILGNEQFF.

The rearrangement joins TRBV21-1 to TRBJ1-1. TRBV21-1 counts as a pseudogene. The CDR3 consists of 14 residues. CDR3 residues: CASTKHEEHTEAFF. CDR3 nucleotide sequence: TGTGCCAGCACCAAACATGAGGAGCACACTGAAGCTTTCTTT.

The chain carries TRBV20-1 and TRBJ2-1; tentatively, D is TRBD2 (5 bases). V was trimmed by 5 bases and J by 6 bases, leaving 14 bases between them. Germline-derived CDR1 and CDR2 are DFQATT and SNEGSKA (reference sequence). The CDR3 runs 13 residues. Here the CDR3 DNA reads TGCAGTGCTGACCGCGAGGGTCGCAATGAGCAGTTCTTC. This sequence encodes CSADREGRNEQFF.

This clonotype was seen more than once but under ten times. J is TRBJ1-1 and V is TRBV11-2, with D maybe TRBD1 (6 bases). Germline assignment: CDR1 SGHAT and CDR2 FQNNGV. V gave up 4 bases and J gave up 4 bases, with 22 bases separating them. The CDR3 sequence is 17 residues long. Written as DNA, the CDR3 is TGTGCCAGCAGCTCGCCACTATATAGGGGGGGAAGCACTGAAGCTTTCTTT. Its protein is CASSSPLYRGGSTEAFF. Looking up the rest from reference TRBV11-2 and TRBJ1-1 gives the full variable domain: EAGVAQSPRYKIIEKRQSVAFWCNPISGHATLYWYQQILGQGPKLLIQFQNNGVVDDSQLPKDRFSAERLKGVDSTLKIQPAKLEDSAVYLCASSSPLYRGGSTEAFFGQGTRLTVV.

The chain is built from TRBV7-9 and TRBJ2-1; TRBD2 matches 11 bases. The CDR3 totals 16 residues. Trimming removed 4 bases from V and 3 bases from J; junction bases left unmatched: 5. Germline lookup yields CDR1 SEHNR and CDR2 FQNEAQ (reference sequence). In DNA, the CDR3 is TGTGCCAGCAGCTCCGCCACTAGCGGGAGCTACAATGAGCAGTTCTTC. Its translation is CASSSATSGSYNEQFF. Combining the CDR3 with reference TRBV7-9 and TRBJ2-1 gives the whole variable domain DTGVSQNPRHKITKRGQNVTFRCDPISEHNRLYWYRQTLGQGPEFLTYFQNEAQLEKSRLLSDRFSAERPKGSFSTLEIQRTEQGDSAMYLCASSSATSGSYNEQFFGPGTRLTVL.

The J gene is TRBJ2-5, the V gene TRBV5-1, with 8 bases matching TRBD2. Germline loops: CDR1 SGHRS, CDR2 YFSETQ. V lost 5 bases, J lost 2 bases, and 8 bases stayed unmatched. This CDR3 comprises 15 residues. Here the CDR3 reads CASSTSGVSQETQYF. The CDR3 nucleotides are TGCGCCAGCAGTACTAGCGGAGTTTCTCAAGAGACCCAGTACTTC.

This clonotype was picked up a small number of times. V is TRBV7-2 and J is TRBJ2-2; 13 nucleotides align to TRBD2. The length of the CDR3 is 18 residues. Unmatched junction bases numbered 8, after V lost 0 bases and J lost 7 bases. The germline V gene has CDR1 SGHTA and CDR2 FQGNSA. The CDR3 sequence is CASSLALRTSGRNGELFF. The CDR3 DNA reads TGTGCCAGCAGCTTAGCGCTACGGACTAGCGGGAGAAACGGGGAGCTGTTTTTT.

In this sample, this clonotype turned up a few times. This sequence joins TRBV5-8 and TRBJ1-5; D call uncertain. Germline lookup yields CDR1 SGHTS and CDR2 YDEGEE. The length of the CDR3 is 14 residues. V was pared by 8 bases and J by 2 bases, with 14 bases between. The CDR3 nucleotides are TGTGCCAGTCGAACGGAGCTGGGCAATCAGCCCCAGCATTTT. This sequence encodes CASRTELGNQPQHF. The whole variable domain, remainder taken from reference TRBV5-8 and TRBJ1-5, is EAGVTQSPTHLIKTRGQQATLRCSPISGHTSVYWYQQALGLGLQFLLWYDEGEERNRGNFPPRFSGRQFPNYSSELNVNALELEDSALYLCASRTELGNQPQHFGDGTRLSIL.

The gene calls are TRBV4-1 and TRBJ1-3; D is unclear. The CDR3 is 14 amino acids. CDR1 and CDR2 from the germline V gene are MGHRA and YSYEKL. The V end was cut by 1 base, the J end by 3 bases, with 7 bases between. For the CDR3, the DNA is TGCGCCAGCAGCCAAGTCGTAGTTGGAAACACCATATATTTT. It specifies CASSQVVVGNTIYF.

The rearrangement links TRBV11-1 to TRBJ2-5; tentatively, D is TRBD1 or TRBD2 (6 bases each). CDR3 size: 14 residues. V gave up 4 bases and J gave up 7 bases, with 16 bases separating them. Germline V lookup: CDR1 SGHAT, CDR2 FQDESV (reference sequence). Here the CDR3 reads CASSWGASKGTQYF. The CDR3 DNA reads TGTGCCAGCAGCTGGGGGGCCTCCAAGGGGACCCAGTACTTC.

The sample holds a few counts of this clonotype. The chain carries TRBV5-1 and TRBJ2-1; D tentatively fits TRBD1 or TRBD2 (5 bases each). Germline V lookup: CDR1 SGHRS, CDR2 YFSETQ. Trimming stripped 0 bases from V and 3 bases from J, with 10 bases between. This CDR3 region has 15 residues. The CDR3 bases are TGCGCCAGCAGCTTGGAAGCGGACAACTACAATGAGCAGTTCTTC. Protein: CASSLEADNYNEQFF. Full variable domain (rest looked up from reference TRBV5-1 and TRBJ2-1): KAGVTQTPRYLIKTRGQQVTLSCSPISGHRSVSWYQQTPGQGLQFLFEYFSETQRNKGNFPGRFSGRQFSNSRSEMNVSTLELGDSALYLCASSLEADNYNEQFFGPGTRLTVL.

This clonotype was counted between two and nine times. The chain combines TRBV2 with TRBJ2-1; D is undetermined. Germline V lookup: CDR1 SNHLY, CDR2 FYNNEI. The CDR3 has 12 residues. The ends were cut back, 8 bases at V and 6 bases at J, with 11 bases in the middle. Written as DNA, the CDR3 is TGTGCCAGCCACGCGGCTTTCAATGAGCAGTTCTTC. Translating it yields CASHAAFNEQFF.

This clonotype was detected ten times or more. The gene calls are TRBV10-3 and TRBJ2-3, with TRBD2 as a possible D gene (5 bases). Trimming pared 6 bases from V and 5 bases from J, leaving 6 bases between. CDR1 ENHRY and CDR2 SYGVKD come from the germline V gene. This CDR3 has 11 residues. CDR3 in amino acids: CAIREVDTQYF. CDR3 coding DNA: TGTGCCATCAGGGAGGTAGATACGCAGTATTTT.

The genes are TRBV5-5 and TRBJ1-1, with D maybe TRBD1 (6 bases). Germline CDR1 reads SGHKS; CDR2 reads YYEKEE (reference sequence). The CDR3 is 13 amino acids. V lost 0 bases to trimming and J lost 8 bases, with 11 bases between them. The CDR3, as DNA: TGTGCCAGCAGCTTGGTCCCACAGGGAGAAGCTTTCTTT. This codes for CASSLVPQGEAFF.

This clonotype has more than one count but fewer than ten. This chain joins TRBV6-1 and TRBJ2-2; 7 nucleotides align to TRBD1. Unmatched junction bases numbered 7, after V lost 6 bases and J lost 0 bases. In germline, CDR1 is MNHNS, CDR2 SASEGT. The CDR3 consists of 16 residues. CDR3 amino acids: CASRDPGQPNTGELFF. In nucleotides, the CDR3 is TGTGCCAGCAGAGATCCGGGACAGCCGAACACCGGGGAGCTGTTTTTT.

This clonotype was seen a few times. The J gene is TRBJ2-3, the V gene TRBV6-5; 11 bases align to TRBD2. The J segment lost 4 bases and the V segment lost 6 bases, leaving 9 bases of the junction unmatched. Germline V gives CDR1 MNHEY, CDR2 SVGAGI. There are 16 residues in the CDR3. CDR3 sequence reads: CASSSTSGRVSDTQYF. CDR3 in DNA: TGTGCCAGCAGCTCTACTAGCGGGAGAGTCTCAGATACGCAGTATTTT.

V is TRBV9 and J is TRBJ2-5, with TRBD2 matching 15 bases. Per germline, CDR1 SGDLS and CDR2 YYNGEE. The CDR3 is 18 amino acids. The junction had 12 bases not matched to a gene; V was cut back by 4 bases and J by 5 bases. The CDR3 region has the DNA TGTGCCAGCAGCCCGGGACTAGCGGGAGGAGGGGCCCACGAGACCCAGTACTTC. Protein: CASSPGLAGGGAHETQYF.

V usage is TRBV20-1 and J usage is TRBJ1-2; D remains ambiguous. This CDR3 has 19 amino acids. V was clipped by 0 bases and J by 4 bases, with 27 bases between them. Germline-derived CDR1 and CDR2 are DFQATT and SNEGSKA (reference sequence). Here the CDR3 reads CSARERVVTGRSLFYGYTF. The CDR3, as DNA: TGCAGTGCTAGAGAGCGCGTCGTTACGGGTCGCTCCTTGTTCTATGGCTACACCTTC.

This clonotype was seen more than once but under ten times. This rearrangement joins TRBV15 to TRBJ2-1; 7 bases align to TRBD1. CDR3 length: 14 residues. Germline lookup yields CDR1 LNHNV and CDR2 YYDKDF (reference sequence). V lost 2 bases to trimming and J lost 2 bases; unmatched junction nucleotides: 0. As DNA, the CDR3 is TGTGCCACCAGCAGAACAGGGGCCTACAATGAGCAGTTCTTC. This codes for CATSRTGAYNEQFF.

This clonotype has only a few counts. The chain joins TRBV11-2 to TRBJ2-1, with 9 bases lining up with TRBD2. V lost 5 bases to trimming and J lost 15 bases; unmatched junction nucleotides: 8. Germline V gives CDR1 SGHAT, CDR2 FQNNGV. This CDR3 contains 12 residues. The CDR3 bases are TGTGCCAGCAGCACTCTAGCGGGGAGGGGGTTCTTC. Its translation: CASSTLAGRGFF.